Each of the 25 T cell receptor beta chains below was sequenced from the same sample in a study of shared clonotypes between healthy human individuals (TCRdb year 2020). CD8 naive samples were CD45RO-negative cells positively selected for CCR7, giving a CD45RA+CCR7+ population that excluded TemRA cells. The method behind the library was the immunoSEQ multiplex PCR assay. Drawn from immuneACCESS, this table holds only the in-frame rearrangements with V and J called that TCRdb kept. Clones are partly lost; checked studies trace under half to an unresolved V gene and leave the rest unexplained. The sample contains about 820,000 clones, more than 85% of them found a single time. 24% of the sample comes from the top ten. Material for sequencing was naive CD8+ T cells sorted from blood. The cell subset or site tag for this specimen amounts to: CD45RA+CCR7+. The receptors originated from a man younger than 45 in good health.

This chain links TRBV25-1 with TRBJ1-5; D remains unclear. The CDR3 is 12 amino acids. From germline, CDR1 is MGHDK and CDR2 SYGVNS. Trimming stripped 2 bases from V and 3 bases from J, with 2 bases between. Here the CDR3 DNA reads TGTGCCAGCAGTGAAACCAATCAGCCCCAGCATTTT. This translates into CASSETNQPQHF. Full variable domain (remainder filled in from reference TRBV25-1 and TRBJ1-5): EADIYQTPRYLVIGTGKKITLECSQTMGHDKMYWYQQDPGMELHLIHYSYGVNSTEKGDLSSESTVSRIRTEHFPLTLESARPSHTSQYLCASSETNQPQHFGDGTRLSIL.

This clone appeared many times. For the CDR3, the DNA is TGTGCCAGCAGCTTACGGACAGGGGAGAACCAAGAGACCCAGTACTTC. Its protein product is CASSLRTGENQETQYF. The chain combines TRBV7-9 with TRBJ2-5, with TRBD1 identical over 9 bases. The CDR3 totals 16 residues. Per germline, CDR1 SEHNR and CDR2 FQNEAQ (reference sequence). The V segment lost 2 bases and the J segment 0 bases; nucleotides outside the gene matches: 4.

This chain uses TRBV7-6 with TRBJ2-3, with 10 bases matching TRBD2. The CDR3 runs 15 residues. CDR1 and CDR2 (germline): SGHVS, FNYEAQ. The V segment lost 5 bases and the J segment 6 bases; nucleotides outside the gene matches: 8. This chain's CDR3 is CASSASGRAADTQYF. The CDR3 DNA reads TGTGCCAGCAGCGCGAGCGGGAGGGCCGCGGATACGCAGTATTTT.

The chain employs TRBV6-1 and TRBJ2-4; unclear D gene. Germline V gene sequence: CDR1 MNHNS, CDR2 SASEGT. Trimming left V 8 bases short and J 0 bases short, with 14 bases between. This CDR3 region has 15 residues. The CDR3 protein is CASSVDHLAKNIQYF. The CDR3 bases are TGTGCCAGCTCTGTGGACCATCTAGCCAAAAACATTCAGTACTTC.

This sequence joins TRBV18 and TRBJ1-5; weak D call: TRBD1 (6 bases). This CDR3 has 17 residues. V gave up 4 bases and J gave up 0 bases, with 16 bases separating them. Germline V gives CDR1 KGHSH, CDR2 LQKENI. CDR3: CASSHKGTRYSNQPQHF. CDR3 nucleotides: TGTGCCAGCTCACATAAAGGGACACGGTATAGCAATCAGCCCCAGCATTTT.

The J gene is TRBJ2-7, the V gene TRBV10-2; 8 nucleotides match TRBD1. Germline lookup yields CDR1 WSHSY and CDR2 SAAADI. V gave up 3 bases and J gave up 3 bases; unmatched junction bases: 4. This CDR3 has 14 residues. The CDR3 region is CASSDPGTGYEQYF. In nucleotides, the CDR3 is TGCGCCAGCAGTGACCCCGGGACAGGCTACGAGCAGTACTTC.

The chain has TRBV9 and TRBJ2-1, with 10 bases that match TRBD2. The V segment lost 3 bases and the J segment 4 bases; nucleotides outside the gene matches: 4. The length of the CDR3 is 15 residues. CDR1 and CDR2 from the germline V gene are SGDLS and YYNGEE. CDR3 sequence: CASSGGLASYNEQFF. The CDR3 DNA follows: TGTGCCAGCAGCGGGGGACTAGCGAGTTACAATGAGCAGTTCTTC.

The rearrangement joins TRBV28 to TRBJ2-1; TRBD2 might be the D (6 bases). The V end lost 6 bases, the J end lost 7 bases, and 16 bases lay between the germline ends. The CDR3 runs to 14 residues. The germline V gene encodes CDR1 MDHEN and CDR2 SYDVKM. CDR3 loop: CASRNMGLINEQFF. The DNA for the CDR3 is TGTGCCAGCAGGAATATGGGACTTATAAATGAGCAGTTCTTC. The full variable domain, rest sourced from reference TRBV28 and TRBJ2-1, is DVKVTQSSRYLVKRTGEKVFLECVQDMDHENMFWYRQDPGLGLRLIYFSYDVKMKEKGDIPEGYSVSREKKERFSLILESASTNQTSMYLCASRNMGLINEQFFGPGTRLTVL.

The CDR3 nucleotides are TGCGCCAGCAGCCAAGAACGGGAGTCCTACAATGAGCAGTTCTTC. This sequence encodes CASSQERESYNEQFF. This sequence joins TRBV4-1 and TRBJ2-1; possibly TRBD2 for D (6 bases). Germline V CDR1 and CDR2: MGHRA, YSYEKL. Trimming removed 0 bases at V and 1 base at J, with 7 bases between. The CDR3 has 15 amino acids.

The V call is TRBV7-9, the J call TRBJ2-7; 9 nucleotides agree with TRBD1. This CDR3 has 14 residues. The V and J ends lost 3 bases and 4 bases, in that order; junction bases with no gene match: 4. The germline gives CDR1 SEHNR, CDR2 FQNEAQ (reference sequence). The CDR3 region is CASSFSGQGYEQYF. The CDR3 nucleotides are TGTGCCAGCAGCTTTTCGGGACAGGGTTACGAGCAGTACTTC.

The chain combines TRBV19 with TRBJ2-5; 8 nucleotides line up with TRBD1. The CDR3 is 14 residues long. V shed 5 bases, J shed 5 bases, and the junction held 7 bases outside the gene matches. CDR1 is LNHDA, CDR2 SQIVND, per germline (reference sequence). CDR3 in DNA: TGTGCCAGTAGTCCGACAGGGGTCTGGGAGACCCAGTACTTC. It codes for CASSPTGVWETQYF.

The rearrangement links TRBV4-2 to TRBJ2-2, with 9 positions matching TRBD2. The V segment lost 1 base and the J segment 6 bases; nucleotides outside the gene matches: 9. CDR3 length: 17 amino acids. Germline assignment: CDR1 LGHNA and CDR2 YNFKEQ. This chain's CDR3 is CASSQVDAGGPSGELFF. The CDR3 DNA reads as TGTGCCAGCAGCCAAGTGGACGCGGGAGGGCCCTCCGGGGAGCTGTTTTTT.

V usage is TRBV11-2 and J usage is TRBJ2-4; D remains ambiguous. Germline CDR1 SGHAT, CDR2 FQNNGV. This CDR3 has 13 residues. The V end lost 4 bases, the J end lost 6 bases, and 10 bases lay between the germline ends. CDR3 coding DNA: TGTGCCAGCAGCTCCGAGGACCCAAACATTCAGTACTTC. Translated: CASSSEDPNIQYF.

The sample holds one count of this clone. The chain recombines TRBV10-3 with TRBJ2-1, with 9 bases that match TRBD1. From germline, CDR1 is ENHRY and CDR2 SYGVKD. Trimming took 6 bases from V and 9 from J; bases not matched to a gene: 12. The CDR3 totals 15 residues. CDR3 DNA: TGTGCCATCAGCATACCGGGACAGGGTATTGGTGAGCAGTTCTTC. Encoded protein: CAISIPGQGIGEQFF.

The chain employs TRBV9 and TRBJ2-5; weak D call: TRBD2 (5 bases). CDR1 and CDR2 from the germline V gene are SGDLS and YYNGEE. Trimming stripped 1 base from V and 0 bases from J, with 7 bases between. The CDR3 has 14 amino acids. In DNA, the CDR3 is TGTGCCAGCAGCGTAACGGGGTACCAAGAGACCCAGTACTTC. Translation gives CASSVTGYQETQYF.

The CDR3 reads CASSPTNTDTQYF. The CDR3 region has the DNA TGTGCCAGCAGCCCTACTAACACAGATACGCAGTATTTT. The chain carries TRBV7-9 and TRBJ2-3; D call uncertain. Germline CDR1 and CDR2: SEHNR and FQNEAQ (reference sequence). CDR3 length: 13 residues. Trimming took off 5 bases at V and 2 bases at J, with 8 bases between the two ends.

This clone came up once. The CDR3 loop is CASSGDSNEQFF. In DNA, the CDR3 is TGCGCCAGCAGCGGGGACTCTAATGAGCAGTTCTTC. The rearrangement links TRBV5-1 to TRBJ2-1; tentatively, D is TRBD2 (6 bases). Germline CDR1 is SGHRS and CDR2 is YFSETQ. This CDR3 is built from 12 residues. V lost 4 bases to trimming and J lost 7 bases, with 9 bases between them.

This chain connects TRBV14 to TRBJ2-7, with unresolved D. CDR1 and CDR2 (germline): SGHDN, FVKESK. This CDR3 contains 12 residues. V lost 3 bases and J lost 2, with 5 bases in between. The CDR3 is CASSQFTYEQYF. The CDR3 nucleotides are TGTGCCAGCAGCCAGTTCACCTACGAGCAGTACTTC.

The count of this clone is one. The CDR3 here is CASSLGLAGGPADTQYF. The CDR3 DNA follows: TGTGCCAGCAGCTTGGGGCTAGCGGGAGGGCCGGCAGATACGCAGTATTTT. The chain combines TRBV5-6 with TRBJ2-3, with 12 bases aligning to TRBD2. This CDR3 comprises 17 residues. In germline, CDR1 is SGHDT, CDR2 YYEEEE. V dropped 0 bases and J dropped 4; count of bases not matched to a gene: 6.

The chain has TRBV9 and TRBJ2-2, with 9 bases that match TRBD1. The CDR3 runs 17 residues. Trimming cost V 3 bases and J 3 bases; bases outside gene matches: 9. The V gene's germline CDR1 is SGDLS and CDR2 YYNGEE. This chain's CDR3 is CASSAPRQGEDTGELFF. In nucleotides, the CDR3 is TGTGCCAGCAGCGCCCCGAGACAGGGGGAGGACACCGGGGAGCTGTTTTTT.

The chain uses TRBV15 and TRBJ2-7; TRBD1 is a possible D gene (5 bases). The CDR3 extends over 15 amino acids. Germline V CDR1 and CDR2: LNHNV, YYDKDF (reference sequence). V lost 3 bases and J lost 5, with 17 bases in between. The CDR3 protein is CATSSLPGPANEQYF. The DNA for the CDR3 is TGTGCCACCAGCAGTCTCCCAGGGCCCGCCAACGAGCAGTACTTC.

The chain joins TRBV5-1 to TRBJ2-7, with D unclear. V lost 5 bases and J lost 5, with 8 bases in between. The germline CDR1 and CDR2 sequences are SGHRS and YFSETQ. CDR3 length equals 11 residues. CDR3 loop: CASSMTNEQYF. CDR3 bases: TGCGCCAGCAGTATGACAAACGAGCAGTACTTC.

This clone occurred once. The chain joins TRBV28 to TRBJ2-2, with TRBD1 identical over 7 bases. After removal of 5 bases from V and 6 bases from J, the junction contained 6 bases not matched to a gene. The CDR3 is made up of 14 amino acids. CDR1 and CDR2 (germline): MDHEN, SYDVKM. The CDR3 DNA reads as TGTGCCAGCAGTCCGCGGACAGGAGCCGGGGAGCTGTTTTTT. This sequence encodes CASSPRTGAGELFF.

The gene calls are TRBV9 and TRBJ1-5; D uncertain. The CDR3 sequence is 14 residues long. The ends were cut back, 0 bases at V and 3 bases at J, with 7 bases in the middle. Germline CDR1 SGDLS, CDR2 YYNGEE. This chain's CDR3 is CASSVGQDNQPQHF. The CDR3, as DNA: TGTGCCAGCAGCGTAGGACAAGACAATCAGCCCCAGCATTTT.

The CDR3 nucleotides are TGTGCCAGCAGTGCCTACGTAAGACTAGCGGGGGACAATGAGCAGTTCTTC. This translates into CASSAYVRLAGDNEQFF. V and J are TRBV6-1 and TRBJ2-1, with TRBD2 matching 12 bases. Looked up from germline, CDR1 is MNHNS and CDR2 is SASEGT. The ends lost 4 bases at V and 5 bases at J; junction bases unmatched: 9. The CDR3 has 17 residues.